These 21 T cell receptor beta chains originate from one sample sequenced in a study of blood T cell repertoires in COVID-19. TCRdb's table, derived via immunoSEQ multiplex PCR, lists solely in-frame clones and lacks some. The table includes under 250,000 clones, about 86% detected once. Sequenced sample: peripheral blood. The receptors were gathered from a man aged 55-75 years with acute or convalescent COVID-19.

The chain recombines TRBV6-5 with TRBJ1-4; 7 positions match TRBD1. V was pared by 2 bases and J by 4 bases, with 4 bases of the junction left unmatched. Germline CDR1 reads MNHEY; CDR2 reads SVGAGI. This CDR3 region has 15 residues. CDR3 DNA: TGTGCCAGCAGTTACGGGACAGTGTTTAATGAAAAACTGTTTTTT. The encoded protein is CASSYGTVFNEKLFF.

The V gene is TRBV7-3, the J gene TRBJ2-5; 9 bases fit TRBD2. V lost 1 base, J lost 5 bases, and 8 bases stayed unmatched. The germline V gene encodes CDR1 SGHTA and CDR2 FQGTGA. The CDR3 consists of 16 residues. For the CDR3, the DNA is TGTGCCAGCAGCTTAATAGGCGGGAGGGCATTGGAGACCCAGTACTTC. Amino acids: CASSLIGGRALETQYF. Combining the CDR3 with reference TRBV7-3 and TRBJ2-5 gives the whole variable domain GAGVSQTPSNKVTEKGKYVELRCDPISGHTALYWYRQSLGQGPEFLIYFQGTGAADDSGLPNDRFFAVRPEGSVSTLKIQRTERGDSAVYLCASSLIGGRALETQYFGPGTRLLVL.

A few counts support this clone. This sequence joins TRBV9 and TRBJ1-1; 8 bases line up with TRBD1. Germline trimming cut 0 bases from V and 0 bases from J; bases unmatched to any gene: 7. This CDR3 has 17 residues. CDR1 is SGDLS and CDR2 is YYNGEE in the germline V gene. The CDR3 loop reads CASSVVGLQGVNTEAFF. The CDR3 DNA reads TGTGCCAGCAGCGTAGTAGGCTTACAGGGGGTGAACACTGAAGCTTTCTTT.

The chain combines TRBV6-5 with TRBJ2-7; 12 positions agree with TRBD1. V was pared by 7 bases and J by 7 bases, with 8 bases of the junction left unmatched. Germline V gives CDR1 MNHEY, CDR2 SVGAGI. The CDR3 is 14 amino acids. The CDR3 sequence is CASNTGQGALEQYF. The CDR3, as DNA: TGTGCCAGCAATACGGGACAGGGGGCATTAGAGCAGTACTTC.

This chain joins TRBV7-6 and TRBJ2-4; D is undetermined. The CDR3 extends over 14 amino acids. V lost 2 bases and J lost 8, with 13 bases in between. Looked up from germline, CDR1 is SGHVS and CDR2 is FNYEAQ. The chain's CDR3 is CASSLTQTKDIQYF. As DNA, the CDR3 is TGTGCCAGCAGCTTAACTCAGACAAAAGACATTCAGTACTTC.

The V and J genes are TRBV5-6 and TRBJ1-4; a possible D gene is TRBD1 (6 bases). CDR1 and CDR2 from the germline V gene are SGHDT and YYEEEE. The CDR3 contains 15 residues. V lost 1 base and J 4 bases, leaving 11 bases between the germline ends. The CDR3 spells CASSLWARGNEKLFF. CDR3 sequence (DNA): TGTGCCAGCAGCTTGTGGGCCAGGGGTAATGAAAAACTGTTTTTT.

This chain connects TRBV27 to TRBJ1-6; tentative D call: TRBD1 (6 bases). The CDR3 has 16 amino acids. V gave up 2 bases and J gave up 5 bases, with 13 bases separating them. CDR1 and CDR2 from the germline V gene are MNHEY and SMNVEV (reference sequence). The CDR3 DNA follows: TGTGCCAGCAGTTTACGGGGGGCTCGGAATAATTCACCCCTCCACTTT. This gives the protein CASSLRGARNNSPLHF.

The genes are TRBV11-2 and TRBJ2-7; D is uncertain. The CDR3 contains 15 residues. V was trimmed by 1 base and J by 0 bases, leaving 10 bases between them. Germline lookup yields CDR1 SGHAT and CDR2 FQNNGV. CDR3 sequence reads: CASSLASESSYEQYF. The DNA for the CDR3 is TGTGCCAGCAGCTTAGCGTCAGAAAGCTCCTACGAGCAGTACTTC.

The chain recombines TRBV24-1 with TRBJ2-1, with 10 bases fitting TRBD2. Germline assignment: CDR1 KGHDR and CDR2 SFDVKD. V was pared by 2 bases and J by 9 bases, with 6 bases of the junction left unmatched. The CDR3 extends over 15 amino acids. CDR3 loop: CATSDSSGRRGEQFF. The DNA of the CDR3 is TGTGCCACCAGTGATTCTAGCGGGAGACGGGGTGAGCAGTTCTTC.

The chain couples TRBV28 to TRBJ1-4; tentatively, D is TRBD1 (6 bases). Per the germline V gene, CDR1 is MDHEN and CDR2 is SYDVKM. Trimming stripped 4 bases from V and 6 bases from J, with 15 bases between. This CDR3 spans 15 amino acids. The DNA of the CDR3 is TGTGCCAGCAGTTCCTGGGGGCAGGTGGATGAAAAACTGTTTTTT. Protein: CASSSWGQVDEKLFF.

This chain connects TRBV29-1 to TRBJ1-1; TRBD1 is a possible D gene (6 bases). The CDR3 has 12 residues. From germline, CDR1 is SQVTM and CDR2 ANQGSEA. Trimming took 0 bases from V and 4 from J, leaving 6 bases between them. For the CDR3, the DNA is TGCAGCGTTGAAGAGGGGGCCACTGAAGCTTTCTTT. It encodes CSVEEGATEAFF.

The V and J genes are TRBV7-3 and TRBJ2-3, with D possibly TRBD2 on 6 matching bases. The germline V gene encodes CDR1 SGHTA and CDR2 FQGTGA. This CDR3 comprises 16 residues. The germline V and J ends were trimmed by 5 bases and 0 bases, with 15 bases remaining between them. The CDR3 nucleotides read TGTGCCAGCAGCCTAGGGACTGTCACTAGCACAGATACGCAGTATTTT. Protein product: CASSLGTVTSTDTQYF.

V gene TRBV28 combines with J gene TRBJ1-1; 11 nucleotides align to TRBD1. This CDR3 has 13 residues. Germline V lookup: CDR1 MDHEN, CDR2 SYDVKM. V was clipped by 6 bases and J by 6 bases; unmatched bases: 3. CDR3 amino acids: CASRDRGLAEAFF. CDR3 in DNA: TGTGCCAGCAGGGACAGGGGGCTAGCTGAAGCTTTCTTT.

The genes are TRBV28 and TRBJ2-7, with TRBD2 matching over 9 bases. With V trimmed by 6 bases and J by 0 bases, 3 bases remained unmatched. The CDR3 is made up of 14 amino acids. Germline loops: CDR1 MDHEN, CDR2 SYDVKM. In nucleotides, the CDR3 is TGTGCCAGCAGGCTTAGCGGGAGCTCCTACGAGCAGTACTTC. The encoded protein is CASRLSGSSYEQYF.

The genes are TRBV6-2 or TRBV6-3 and TRBJ2-7, with 7 bases aligning to TRBD1. Trimming took 5 bases from V and 0 from J; bases not matched to a gene: 4. Germline CDR1 and CDR2: MNHEY and SVGEGT. The CDR3 totals 14 residues. CDR3 in amino acids: CASSQWDSSYEQYF. The CDR3 DNA sequence: TGTGCCAGCAGTCAATGGGACAGCTCCTACGAGCAGTACTTC.

V is TRBV7-8 and J is TRBJ1-2, with a weak D call TRBD1 (5 bases). The CDR3 has 13 residues. Germline CDR1 is SGHVS and CDR2 is FQNEAQ. Trimming removed 5 bases at V and 8 bases at J, with 15 bases between. CDR3: CASSPTAGRGYTF. In DNA form, the CDR3 reads TGTGCCAGCAGCCCAACGGCAGGGCGAGGCTACACCTTC. Looking up the rest from reference TRBV7-8 and TRBJ1-2 gives the full variable domain: GAGVSQSPRYKVAKRGQDVALRCDPISGHVSLFWYQQALGQGPEFLTYFQNEAQLDKSGLPSDRFFAERPEGSVSTLKIQRTQQEDSAVYLCASSPTAGRGYTFGSGTRLTVV.

This clone showed up just a few times. The V gene is TRBV5-5, the J gene TRBJ1-2; D not certain. Trimming shortened V by 4 bases and J by 4 bases, and 11 bases separated the two germline ends. The CDR3 sequence is 13 residues long. The germline gives CDR1 SGHKS, CDR2 YYEKEE (reference sequence). In nucleotides, the CDR3 is TGTGCCAGCAGCGAAACCGGGGTCTATGGCTACACCTTC. Translation gives CASSETGVYGYTF.

V gene TRBV5-5 combines with J gene TRBJ2-3; D not certain. Per the germline V gene, CDR1 is SGHKS and CDR2 is YYEKEE (reference sequence). The germline V and J ends were trimmed by 1 base and 1 base, with 13 bases remaining between them. The CDR3 runs to 16 residues. The CDR3 reads CASSLHHGGGTDTQYF. The CDR3 bases are TGTGCCAGCAGCTTGCATCACGGCGGTGGCACAGATACGCAGTATTTT.

The chain joins TRBV4-2 to TRBJ2-3, with TRBD2 as a possible D gene (5 bases). There are 16 residues in the CDR3. Trimming took 1 base from V and 0 from J, leaving 11 bases between them. The germline CDR1 and CDR2 sequences are LGHNA and YNFKEQ. The CDR3 is CASSQVKDLSTDTQYF. The CDR3, as DNA: TGTGCCAGCAGCCAAGTTAAGGACTTAAGCACAGATACGCAGTATTTT.

The rearrangement joins TRBV10-3 to TRBJ1-6, with TRBD1 matching 10 bases. The germline V gene encodes CDR1 ENHRY and CDR2 SYGVKD. The J segment lost 0 bases and the V segment lost 6 bases, leaving 20 bases of the junction unmatched. The CDR3 covers 22 residues. The CDR3 DNA is TGTGCCATCAGGGGAGGGATCGACCTGAAGGGACAGGGGAGCTCCTATAATTCACCCCTCCACTTT. Residues: CAIRGGIDLKGQGSSYNSPLHF.

This chain connects TRBV7-2 to TRBJ1-1; the match to TRBD1 covers 11 bases. The CDR3 is 16 residues long. Losses at the gene ends were 5 bases for V and 0 bases for J; bases not matched to a gene: 5. Germline assignment: CDR1 SGHTA and CDR2 FQGNSA. CDR3 sequence (DNA): TGTGCCAGCAGCCCACGGACAGGGGGCATGAACACTGAAGCTTTCTTT. This sequence encodes CASSPRTGGMNTEAFF.